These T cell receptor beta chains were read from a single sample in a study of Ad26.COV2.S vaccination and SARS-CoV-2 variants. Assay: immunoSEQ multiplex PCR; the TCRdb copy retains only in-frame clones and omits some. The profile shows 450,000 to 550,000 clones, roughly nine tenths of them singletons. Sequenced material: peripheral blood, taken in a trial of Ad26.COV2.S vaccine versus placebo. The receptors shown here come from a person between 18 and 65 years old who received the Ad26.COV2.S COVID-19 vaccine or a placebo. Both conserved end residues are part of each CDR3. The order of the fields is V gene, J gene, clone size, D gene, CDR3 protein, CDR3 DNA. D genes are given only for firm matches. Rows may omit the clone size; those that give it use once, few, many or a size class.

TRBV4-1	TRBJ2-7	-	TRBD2	CASSQDETRLAGFYEQYF	TGCGCCAGCAGCCAAGATGAAACCCGACTAGCGGGATTCTACGAGCAGTACTTC
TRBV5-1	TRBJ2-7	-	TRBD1	CASSGAGQGSYEQYF	TGCGCCAGCAGCGGGGCGGGACAGGGAAGCTACGAGCAGTACTTC
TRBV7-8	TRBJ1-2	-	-	CASSSADSYGYTF	TGTGCCAGCAGCTCAGCTGACTCCTATGGCTACACCTTC
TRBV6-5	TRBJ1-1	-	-	CASSNDGFFDEAFF	TGTGCCAGCAGCAACGACGGTTTCTTTGATGAAGCTTTCTTT
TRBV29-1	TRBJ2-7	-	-	CSVDLFGEQYF	TGCAGCGTCGATCTTTTCGGCGAGCAGTACTTC
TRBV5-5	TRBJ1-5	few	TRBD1	CASSKGRTGVSNQPQHF	TGTGCCAGCAGTAAAGGCCGCACAGGGGTTAGCAATCAGCCCCAGCATTTT
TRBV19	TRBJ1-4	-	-	CASSMGLHLFF	TGTGCCAGTAGTATGGGCCTCCACCTGTTTTTT
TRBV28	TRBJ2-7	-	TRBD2	CASAGTMPYEQYF	TGTGCCAGCGCCGGGACTATGCCCTACGAGCAGTACTTC
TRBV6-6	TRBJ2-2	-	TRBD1	CASSNLQGARTGELFF	TGTGCCAGCAGTAACCTACAGGGGGCTCGCACCGGGGAGCTGTTTTTT
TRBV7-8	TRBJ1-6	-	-	CASSLAPQEANSPLHF	TGTGCCAGCAGCTTAGCGCCTCAGGAAGCTAATTCACCCCTCCACTTT
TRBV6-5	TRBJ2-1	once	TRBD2	CASSHLAGGGIEQFF	TGTGCCAGCAGCCATCTAGCGGGAGGAGGTATTGAGCAGTTCTTC
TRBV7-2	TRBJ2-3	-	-	CASSFVGFLGTDTQYF	TGTGCCAGCAGCTTCGTGGGGTTCCTTGGCACAGATACGCAGTATTTT
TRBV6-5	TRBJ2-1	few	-	CASSYSYEGGINEQFF	TGTGCCAGCAGTTACTCGTATGAGGGAGGTATTAATGAGCAGTTCTTC
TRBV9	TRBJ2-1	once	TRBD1	CASSYTGERYNEQFF	TGTGCCAGCAGCTACACAGGGGAGCGGTACAATGAGCAGTTCTTC
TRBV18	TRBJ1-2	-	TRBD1	CASSQGADYGYTF	TGTGCCAGCTCACAGGGGGCAGACTATGGCTACACCTTC
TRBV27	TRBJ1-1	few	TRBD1	CASSLGQGFSTEAFF	TGTGCCAGCAGTTTGGGACAGGGTTTTTCGACTGAAGCTTTCTTT
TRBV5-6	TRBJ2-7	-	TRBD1	CASSYGTDLTRYF	TGTGCCAGCAGCTATGGGACAGACCTCACCCGGTACTTC
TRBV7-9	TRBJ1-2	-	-	CASSLQGNYGYTF	TGTGCCAGCAGCTTACAGGGGAACTATGGCTACACCTTC
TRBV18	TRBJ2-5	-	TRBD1	CASSQNRGDQETQYF	TGTGCCAGCTCACAAAACAGGGGAGACCAAGAGACCCAGTACTTC
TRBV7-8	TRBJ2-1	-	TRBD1	CASSDTGGAHNEQFF	TGTGCCAGCAGCGACACAGGGGGCGCCCACAATGAGCAGTTCTTC
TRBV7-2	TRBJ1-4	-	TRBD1	CASSRGDSLHEKLFF	TGTGCCAGCAGTCGTGGGGACAGTCTCCATGAAAAACTGTTTTTT
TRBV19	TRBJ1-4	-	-	CASSIIWWVRQKLFF	TGTGCCAGTAGTATTATATGGTGGGTTCGACAAAAACTGTTTTTT
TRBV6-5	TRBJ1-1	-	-	CASSYPGMNTEAFF	TGTGCCAGCAGTTACCCAGGGATGAACACTGAAGCTTTCTTT
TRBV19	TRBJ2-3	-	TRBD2	CASSKPPGLAGGRQDTQYF	TGTGCCAGTAGTAAGCCACCGGGACTAGCGGGGGGAAGGCAAGATACGCAGTATTTT
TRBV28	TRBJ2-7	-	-	CASQWSYEQYF	TGTGCCAGCCAATGGAGCTACGAGCAGTACTTC
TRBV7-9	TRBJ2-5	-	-	CASSPPRAGEETQYF	TGTGCCAGCAGCCCGCCTAGGGCAGGGGAAGAGACCCAGTACTTC
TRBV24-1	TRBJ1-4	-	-	CATSDLGVKRTTNEKLFF	TGTGCCACCAGTGATTTGGGGGTCAAACGGACAACTAATGAAAAACTGTTTTTT
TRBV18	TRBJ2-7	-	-	CASSPGGIPYEQYF	TGTGCCAGCTCACCGGGCGGGATACCCTACGAGCAGTACTTC
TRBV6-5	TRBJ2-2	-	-	CASSYRGDTGELFF	TGTGCCAGCAGTTACCGGGGAGACACCGGGGAGCTGTTTTTT
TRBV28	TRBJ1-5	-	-	CASAKTELYSNQPQHF	TGTGCCAGCGCGAAAACGGAACTGTATAGCAATCAGCCCCAGCATTTT
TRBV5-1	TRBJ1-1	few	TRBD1	CASSGGTGGSEAFF	TGCGCCAGCAGCGGGGGAACAGGGGGCAGTGAAGCTTTCTTT
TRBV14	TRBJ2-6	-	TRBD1	CASSRGTGLSGANVLTF	TGTGCCAGCAGCCGGGGGACAGGGCTCTCTGGGGCCAACGTCCTGACTTTC
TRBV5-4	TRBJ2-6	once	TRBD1	CASSETPGQTSYGANVLTF	TGTGCCAGCAGCGAAACTCCGGGACAGACATCGTATGGGGCCAACGTCCTGACTTTC
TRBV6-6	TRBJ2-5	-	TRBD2	CASRSGTSGKETQYF	TGTGCCAGCAGGTCCGGGACTAGCGGTAAAGAGACCCAGTACTTC
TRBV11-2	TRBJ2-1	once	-	CASSLAGREQDEQFF	TGTGCCAGCAGCTTAGCCGGCCGAGAACAGGATGAGCAGTTCTTC
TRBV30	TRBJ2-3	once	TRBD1	CAWSVQGLAADTQYF	TGTGCCTGGAGTGTACAGGGGCTAGCAGCAGATACGCAGTATTTT
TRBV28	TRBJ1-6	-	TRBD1	CASRLLGQGPNSPLHF	TGTGCCAGCAGGCTCCTAGGACAGGGCCCTAATTCACCCCTCCACTTT
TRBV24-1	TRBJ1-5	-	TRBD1	CATSDRDSGKDQPQHF	TGTGCCACCAGTGATAGGGACAGTGGAAAGGATCAGCCCCAGCATTTT
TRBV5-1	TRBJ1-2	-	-	CASSLASNSGGAYGYTF	TGCGCCAGCAGCTTGGCCTCAAACTCGGGGGGCGCCTATGGCTACACCTTC
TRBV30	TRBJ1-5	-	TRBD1	CAWEDGTGGPYSNQPQHF	TGTGCCTGGGAGGACGGGACAGGGGGACCGTATAGCAATCAGCCCCAGCATTTT
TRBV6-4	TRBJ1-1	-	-	CASSETGGSNTEAFF	TGTGCCAGCAGTGAGACAGGCGGGTCGAACACTGAAGCTTTCTTT
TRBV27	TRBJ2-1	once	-	CASSAMSGLDYNEQFF	TGTGCCAGCAGTGCCATGTCGGGACTGGACTACAATGAGCAGTTCTTC
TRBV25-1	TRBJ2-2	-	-	CASSTAAGITGELFF	TGTGCCAGCAGTACGGCCGCAGGGATCACCGGGGAGCTGTTTTTT
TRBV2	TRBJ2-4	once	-	CASSVGVAKNIQYF	TGTGCCAGCAGTGTGGGGGTAGCCAAAAACATTCAGTACTTC
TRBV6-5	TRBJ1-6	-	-	CASRITVFGNSPLHF	TGTGCCAGCAGGATAACGGTGTTTGGCAATTCACCCCTCCACTTT
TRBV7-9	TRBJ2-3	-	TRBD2	CASSRLAGGSDTQYF	TGTGCCAGCAGCAGACTAGCGGGAGGTTCGGATACGCAGTATTTT
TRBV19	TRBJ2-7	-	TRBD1	CASSIRGTGYEQYF	TGTGCCAGTAGTATAAGGGGGACAGGATACGAGCAGTACTTC
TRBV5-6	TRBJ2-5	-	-	CASSLWGGGQETQYF	TGTGCCAGCAGCTTGTGGGGAGGGGGTCAGGAGACCCAGTACTTC